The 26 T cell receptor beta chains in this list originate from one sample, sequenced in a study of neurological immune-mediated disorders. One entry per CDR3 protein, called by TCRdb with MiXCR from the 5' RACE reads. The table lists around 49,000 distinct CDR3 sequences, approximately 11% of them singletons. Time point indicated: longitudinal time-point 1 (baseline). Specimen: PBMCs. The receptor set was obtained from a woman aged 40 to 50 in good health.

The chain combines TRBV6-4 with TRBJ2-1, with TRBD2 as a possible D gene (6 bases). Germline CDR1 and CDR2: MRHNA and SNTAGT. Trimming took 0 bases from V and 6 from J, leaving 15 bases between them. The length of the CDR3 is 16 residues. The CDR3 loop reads CASSDSEGLPPNEQFF. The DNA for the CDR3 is TGTGCCAGCAGTGACTCAGAGGGACTGCCTCCCAATGAGCAGTTCTTC.

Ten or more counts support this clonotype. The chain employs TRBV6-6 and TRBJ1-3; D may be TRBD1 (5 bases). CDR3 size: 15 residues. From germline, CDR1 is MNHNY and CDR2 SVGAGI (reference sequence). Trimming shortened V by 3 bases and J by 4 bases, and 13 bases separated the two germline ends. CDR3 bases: TGTGCCAGCAGTTATCTCTCGGGGGGGGGAAACACCATATATTTT. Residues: CASSYLSGGGNTIYF.

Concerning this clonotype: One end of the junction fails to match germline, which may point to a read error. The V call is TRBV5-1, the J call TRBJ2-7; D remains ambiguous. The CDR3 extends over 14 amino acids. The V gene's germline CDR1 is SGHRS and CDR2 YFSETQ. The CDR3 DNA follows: TGCGGCAGCAGAACCCAAGCGTCCTCCTACGAGCAGTACTTC. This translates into CGSRTQASSYEQYF.

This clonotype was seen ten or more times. The CDR3: CASILSDSYNEQFF. The CDR3 DNA reads TGTGCCAGCATCCTGTCCGACTCGTACAATGAGCAGTTCTTC. The chain carries TRBV12-3 or TRBV12-4 and TRBJ2-1; D is undetermined. The CDR3 loop spans 14 amino acids. Trimming removed 7 bases at V and 4 bases at J, with 14 bases between.

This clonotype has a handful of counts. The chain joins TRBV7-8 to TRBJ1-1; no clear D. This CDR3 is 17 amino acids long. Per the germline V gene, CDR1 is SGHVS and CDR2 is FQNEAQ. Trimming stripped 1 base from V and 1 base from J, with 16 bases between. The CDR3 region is CASSLVPFGTANTEAFF. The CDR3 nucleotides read TGTGCCAGCAGCTTAGTCCCATTTGGAACAGCGAACACTGAAGCTTTCTTT.

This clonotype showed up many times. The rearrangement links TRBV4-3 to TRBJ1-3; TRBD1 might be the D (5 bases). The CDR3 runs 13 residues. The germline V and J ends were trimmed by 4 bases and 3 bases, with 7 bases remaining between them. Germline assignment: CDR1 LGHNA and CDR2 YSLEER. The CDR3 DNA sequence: TGCGCCAGCAGCCGCAGGGATGGAAACACCATATATTTT. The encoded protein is CASSRRDGNTIYF.

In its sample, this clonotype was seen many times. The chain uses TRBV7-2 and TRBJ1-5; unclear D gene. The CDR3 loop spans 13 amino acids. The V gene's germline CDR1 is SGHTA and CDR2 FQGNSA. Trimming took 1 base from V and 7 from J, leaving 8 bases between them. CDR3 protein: CASSLEFGQPQHF. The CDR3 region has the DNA TGTGCCAGCAGCTTAGAGTTCGGGCAGCCCCAGCATTTT.

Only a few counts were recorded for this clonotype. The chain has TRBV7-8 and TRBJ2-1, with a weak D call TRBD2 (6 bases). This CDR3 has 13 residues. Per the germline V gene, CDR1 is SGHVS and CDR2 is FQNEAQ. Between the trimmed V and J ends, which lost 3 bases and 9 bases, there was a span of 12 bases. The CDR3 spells CASSFARGGEQFF. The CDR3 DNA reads TGTGCCAGCAGCTTTGCGCGGGGTGGTGAGCAGTTCTTC.

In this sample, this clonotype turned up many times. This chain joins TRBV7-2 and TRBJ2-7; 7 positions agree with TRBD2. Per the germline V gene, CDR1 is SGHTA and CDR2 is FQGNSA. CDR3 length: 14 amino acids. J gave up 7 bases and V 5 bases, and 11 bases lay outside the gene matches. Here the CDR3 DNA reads TGTGCCAGCAGCCCCGGGGGGATTCTTGGAGAGCAGTACTTC. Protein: CASSPGGILGEQYF.

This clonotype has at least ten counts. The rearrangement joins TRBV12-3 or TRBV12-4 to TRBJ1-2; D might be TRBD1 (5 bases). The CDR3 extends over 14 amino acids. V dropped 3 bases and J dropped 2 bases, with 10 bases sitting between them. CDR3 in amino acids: CASSFRGVNYGYTF. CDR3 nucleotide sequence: TGTGCCAGCAGTTTTCGGGGGGTGAACTATGGCTACACCTTC.

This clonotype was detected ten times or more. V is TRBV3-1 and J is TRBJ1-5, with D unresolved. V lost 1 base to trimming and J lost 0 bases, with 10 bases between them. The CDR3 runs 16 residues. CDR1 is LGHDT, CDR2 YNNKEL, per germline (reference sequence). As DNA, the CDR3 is TGTGCCAGCAGCCAAGGCTACGGGCCTAGCAATCAGCCCCAGCATTTT. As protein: CASSQGYGPSNQPQHF.

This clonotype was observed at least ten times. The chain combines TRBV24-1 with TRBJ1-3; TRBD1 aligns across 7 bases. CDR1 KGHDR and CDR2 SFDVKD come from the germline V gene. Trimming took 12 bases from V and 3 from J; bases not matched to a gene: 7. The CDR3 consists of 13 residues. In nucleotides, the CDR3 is TGTGCCGCGGCCGGGACAGATGGAAACACCATATATTTT. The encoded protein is CAAAGTDGNTIYF.

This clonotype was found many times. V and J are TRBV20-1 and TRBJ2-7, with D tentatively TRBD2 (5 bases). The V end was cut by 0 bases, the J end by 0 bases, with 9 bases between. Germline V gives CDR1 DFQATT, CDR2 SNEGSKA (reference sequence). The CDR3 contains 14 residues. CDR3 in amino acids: CSARDPRDSYEQYF. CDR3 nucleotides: TGCAGTGCTAGAGATCCACGGGACTCCTACGAGCAGTACTTC.

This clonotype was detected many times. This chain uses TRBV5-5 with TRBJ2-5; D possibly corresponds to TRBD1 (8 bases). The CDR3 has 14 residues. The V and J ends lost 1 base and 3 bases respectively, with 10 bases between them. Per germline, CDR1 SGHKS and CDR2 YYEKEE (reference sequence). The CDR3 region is CASSLTGGEETQYF. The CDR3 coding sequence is TGTGCCAGCAGCTTGACAGGGGGGGAAGAGACCCAGTACTTC.

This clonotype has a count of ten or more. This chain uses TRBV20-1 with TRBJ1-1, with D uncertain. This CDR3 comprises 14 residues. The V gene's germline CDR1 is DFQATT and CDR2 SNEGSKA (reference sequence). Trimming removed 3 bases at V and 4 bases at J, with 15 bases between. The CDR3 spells CSASWSGWGTEAFF. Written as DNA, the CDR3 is TGCAGTGCTAGTTGGTCCGGCTGGGGCACTGAAGCTTTCTTT.

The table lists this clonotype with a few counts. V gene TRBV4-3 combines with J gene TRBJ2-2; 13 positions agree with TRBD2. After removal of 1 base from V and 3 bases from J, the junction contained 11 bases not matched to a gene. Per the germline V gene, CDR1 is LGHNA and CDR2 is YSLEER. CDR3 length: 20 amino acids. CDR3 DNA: TGCGCCAGCAGCCAAGCGTCAGGACTAGCGGGAGTGGTGGACACCGGGGAGCTGTTTTTT. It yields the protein CASSQASGLAGVVDTGELFF.

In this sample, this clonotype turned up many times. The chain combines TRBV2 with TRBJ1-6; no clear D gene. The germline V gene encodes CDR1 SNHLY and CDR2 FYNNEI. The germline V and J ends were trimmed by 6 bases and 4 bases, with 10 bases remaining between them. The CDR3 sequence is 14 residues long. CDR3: CASRRTEYNSPLHF. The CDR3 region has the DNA TGTGCCAGCAGACGGACGGAGTATAATTCACCCCTCCACTTT.

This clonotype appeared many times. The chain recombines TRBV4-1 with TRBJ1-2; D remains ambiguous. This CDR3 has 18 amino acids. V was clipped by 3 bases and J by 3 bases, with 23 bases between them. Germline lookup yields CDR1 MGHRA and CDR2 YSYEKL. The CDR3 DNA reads TGCGCCAGCAGCCAGCGTGAACGGGCCTTCTTTAGGGACTATGGCTACACCTTC. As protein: CASSQRERAFFRDYGYTF.

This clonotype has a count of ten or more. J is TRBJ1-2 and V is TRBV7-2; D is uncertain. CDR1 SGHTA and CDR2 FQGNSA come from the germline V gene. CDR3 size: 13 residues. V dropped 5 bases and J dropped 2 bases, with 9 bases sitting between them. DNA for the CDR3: TGTGCCAGCAGCCCCACGGGGAACTATGGCTACACCTTC. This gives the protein CASSPTGNYGYTF.

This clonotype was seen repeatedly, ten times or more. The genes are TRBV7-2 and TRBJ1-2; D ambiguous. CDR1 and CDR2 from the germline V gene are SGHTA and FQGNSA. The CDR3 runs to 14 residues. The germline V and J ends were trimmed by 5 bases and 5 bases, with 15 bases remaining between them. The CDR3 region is CASSAPTRSYGYTF. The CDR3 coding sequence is TGTGCCAGCAGCGCACCGACAAGGAGTTATGGCTACACCTTC.

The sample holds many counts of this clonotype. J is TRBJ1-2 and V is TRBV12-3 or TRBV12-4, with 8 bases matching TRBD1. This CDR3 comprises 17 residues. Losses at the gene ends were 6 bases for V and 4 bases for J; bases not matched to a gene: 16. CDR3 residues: CASSLVAGGPFSYGYTF. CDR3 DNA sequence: TGTGCCAGCAGCCTTGTAGCAGGGGGCCCCTTCAGCTATGGCTACACCTTC.

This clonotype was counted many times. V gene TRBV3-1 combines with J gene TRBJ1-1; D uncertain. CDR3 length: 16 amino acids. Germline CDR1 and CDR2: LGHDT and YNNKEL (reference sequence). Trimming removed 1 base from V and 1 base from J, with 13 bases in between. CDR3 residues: CASSQGASLGNTEAFF. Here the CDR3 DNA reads TGTGCCAGCAGCCAAGGTGCCAGCTTGGGGAACACTGAAGCTTTCTTT.

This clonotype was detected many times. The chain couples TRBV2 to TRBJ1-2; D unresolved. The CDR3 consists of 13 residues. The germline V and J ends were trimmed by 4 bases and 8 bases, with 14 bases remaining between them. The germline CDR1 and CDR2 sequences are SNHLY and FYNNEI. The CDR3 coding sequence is TGTGCCAGCAGTGTCGGGCCGGGATCCGGCTACACCTTC. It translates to CASSVGPGSGYTF.

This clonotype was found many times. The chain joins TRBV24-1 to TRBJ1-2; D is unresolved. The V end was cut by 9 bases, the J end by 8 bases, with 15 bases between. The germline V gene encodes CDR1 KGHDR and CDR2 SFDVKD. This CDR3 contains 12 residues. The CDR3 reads CATFSELDGYTF. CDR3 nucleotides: TGTGCCACCTTCTCGGAGCTAGACGGCTACACCTTC.

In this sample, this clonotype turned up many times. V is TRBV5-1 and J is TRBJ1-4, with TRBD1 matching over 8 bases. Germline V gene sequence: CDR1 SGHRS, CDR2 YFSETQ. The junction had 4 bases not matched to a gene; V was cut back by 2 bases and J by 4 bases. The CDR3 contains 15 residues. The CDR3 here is CASSFGQGYNEKLFF. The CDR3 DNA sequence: TGCGCCAGCAGCTTTGGACAGGGATATAATGAAAAACTGTTTTTT.

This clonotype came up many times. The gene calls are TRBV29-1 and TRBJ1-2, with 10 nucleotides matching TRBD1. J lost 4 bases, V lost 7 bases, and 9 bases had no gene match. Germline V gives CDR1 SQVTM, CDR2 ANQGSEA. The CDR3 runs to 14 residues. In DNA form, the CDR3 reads TGCAGCGCCACAGGACAGGGGGTCGCCTATGGCTACACCTTC. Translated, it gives CSATGQGVAYGYTF.